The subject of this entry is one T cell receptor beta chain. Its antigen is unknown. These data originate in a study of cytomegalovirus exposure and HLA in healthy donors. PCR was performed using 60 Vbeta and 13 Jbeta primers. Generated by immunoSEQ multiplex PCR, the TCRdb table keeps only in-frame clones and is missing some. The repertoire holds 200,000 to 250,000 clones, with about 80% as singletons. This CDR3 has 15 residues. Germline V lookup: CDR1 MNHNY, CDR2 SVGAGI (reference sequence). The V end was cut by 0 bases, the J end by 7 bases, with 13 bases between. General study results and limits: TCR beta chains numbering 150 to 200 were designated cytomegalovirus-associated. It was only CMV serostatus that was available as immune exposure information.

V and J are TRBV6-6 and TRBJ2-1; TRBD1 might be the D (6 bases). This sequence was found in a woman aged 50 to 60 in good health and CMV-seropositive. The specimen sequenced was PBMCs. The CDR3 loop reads CASSYSTGLENEQFF. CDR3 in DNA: TGTGCCAGCAGTTACTCGACAGGTTTGGAGAATGAGCAGTTCTTC.